This is a list of T cell receptor beta chains from one sample in a study of blood T cells in healthy people across ages. One entry per CDR3 protein, called by TCRdb with MiXCR from the 5' RACE reads. The sample consists of approximately 780,000 distinct CDR3 sequences, approximately 24% of them appearing once. In addition, the sample was reused for a study of T cells of mothers and their children.

The sample taken for sequencing was blood. The receptors come from a boy younger than 18 in good health. The CDR3 runs from the conserved cysteine through the conserved F or W. The D gene is left open where the match is weak. Rows may omit the clone size; those that give it use once, few, many or a size class.

D gene: TRBD1; J gene: TRBJ2-1; clone size: many; CDR3 length: 13; V gene: TRBV7-7; CDR3 DNA: TGTGCCAGCAGCTCGGACAGGGGGAATGAGCAGTTCTTC; CDR3 protein: CASSSDRGNEQFF
D gene: TRBD2; J gene: TRBJ2-5; clone size: NA; CDR3 length: 16; V gene: TRBV11-2; CDR3 DNA: TGTGCCAGCAGCTTAGTGAGCGGGGGGGTCGAAGAGACCCAGTACTTC; CDR3 protein: CASSLVSGGVEETQYF
D gene: NA; J gene: TRBJ2-3; clone size: NA; CDR3 length: 20; V gene: TRBV7-9; CDR3 DNA: TGTGCCAGCAGCTTTTTGGAAGGATCGGGGGACTTCACCCCGGCAGATACGCAGTATTTT; CDR3 protein: CASSFLEGSGDFTPADTQYF
D gene: NA; J gene: TRBJ2-2; clone size: few; CDR3 length: 14; V gene: TRBV6-1; CDR3 DNA: TGTGCCAGCGGTGGACAGAAATACACCGGGGAGCTGTTTTTT; CDR3 protein: CASGGQKYTGELFF
D gene: TRBD1; J gene: TRBJ1-1; clone size: NA; CDR3 length: 14; V gene: TRBV10-3; CDR3 DNA: TGTGCCATCAGTGGGACAGGGGCGAACACTGAAGCTTTCTTT; CDR3 protein: CAISGTGANTEAFF
D gene: NA; J gene: TRBJ1-4; clone size: NA; CDR3 length: 15; V gene: TRBV11-2; CDR3 DNA: TGTGCCAGCAGCCCCTGGGGCCCAACTAATGAAAAACTGTTTTTT; CDR3 protein: CASSPWGPTNEKLFF
D gene: TRBD1; J gene: TRBJ2-5; clone size: NA; CDR3 length: 16; V gene: TRBV4-1; CDR3 DNA: TGCGCCAGCAGCCAAGCTATCGGGACAGGGCCAGAGACCCAGTACTTC; CDR3 protein: CASSQAIGTGPETQYF
D gene: TRBD2; J gene: TRBJ2-5; clone size: NA; CDR3 length: 17; V gene: TRBV7-9; CDR3 DNA: TGTGCCAGCAGCTTAAGCGGGGGGGGTCCCGGGATGGAGACCCAGTACTTC; CDR3 protein: CASSLSGGGPGMETQYF
D gene: NA; J gene: TRBJ2-5; clone size: few; CDR3 length: 12; V gene: TRBV20-1; CDR3 DNA: TGCAGTGCTAGTTCCCAACAAGAGACCCAGTACTTC; CDR3 protein: CSASSQQETQYF
D gene: NA; J gene: TRBJ2-3; clone size: NA; CDR3 length: 13; V gene: TRBV28; CDR3 DNA: TGTGCCAGCACCCCCGGGCGGAGAGATACGCAGTATTTT; CDR3 protein: CASTPGRRDTQYF
D gene: TRBD1; J gene: TRBJ1-5; clone size: NA; CDR3 length: 14; V gene: TRBV7-2; CDR3 DNA: TGTGCCAGCAGCACCGGGACAGGGGCTCAGCCCCAGCATTTT; CDR3 protein: CASSTGTGAQPQHF
D gene: NA; J gene: TRBJ2-3; clone size: NA; CDR3 length: 13; V gene: TRBV12-3/TRBV12-4; CDR3 DNA: TGTGCCAGCATATGTCCCCCAGGGGATACGCAGTATTTT; CDR3 protein: CASICPPGDTQYF
D gene: TRBD2; J gene: TRBJ2-2; clone size: few; CDR3 length: 16; V gene: TRBV3-1; CDR3 DNA: TGTGCCAGCAGCCAACATAGCGGGGGGATCACCGGGGAGCTGTTTTTT; CDR3 protein: CASSQHSGGITGELFF
D gene: NA; J gene: TRBJ1-2; clone size: NA; CDR3 length: 16; V gene: TRBV30; CDR3 DNA: TGTGCCTGGAGTATCGGTAAAAGGAGGTACGGCTATGGCTACACCTTC; CDR3 protein: CAWSIGKRRYGYGYTF
D gene: NA; J gene: TRBJ2-5; clone size: NA; CDR3 length: 15; V gene: TRBV7-9; CDR3 DNA: TGTGCCAGCAGCCCTATTCGGGGACCCCAAGAGACCCAGTACTTC; CDR3 protein: CASSPIRGPQETQYF
D gene: TRBD2; J gene: TRBJ2-3; clone size: NA; CDR3 length: 16; V gene: TRBV6-1; CDR3 DNA: TGTGCCAGCTTTAGCGGGGGCCTCTCTAGCACAGATACGCAGTATTTT; CDR3 protein: CASFSGGLSSTDTQYF
D gene: NA; J gene: TRBJ2-7; clone size: NA; CDR3 length: 15; V gene: TRBV5-1; CDR3 DNA: TGCGCCAGCACAGAGGGGGCTAGCGGTCGGAACGAGCAGTACTTC; CDR3 protein: CASTEGASGRNEQYF
D gene: TRBD1; J gene: TRBJ2-5; clone size: NA; CDR3 length: 14; V gene: TRBV3-1; CDR3 DNA: TGTGCCAGCAGCCAAGGGGTACAGGGGTCGACCCAGTACTTC; CDR3 protein: CASSQGVQGSTQYF
D gene: TRBD1; J gene: TRBJ2-1; clone size: NA; CDR3 length: 15; V gene: TRBV7-8; CDR3 DNA: TGTGCCAGCAGCTTAAGGGGGCCGCTGATGAATGAGCAGTTCTTC; CDR3 protein: CASSLRGPLMNEQFF
D gene: NA; J gene: TRBJ2-5; clone size: few; CDR3 length: 14; V gene: TRBV20-1; CDR3 DNA: TGCAGTGCTAGAGCCTTTGGACTACAAGAGACCCAGTACTTC; CDR3 protein: CSARAFGLQETQYF
D gene: NA; J gene: TRBJ2-5; clone size: NA; CDR3 length: 13; V gene: TRBV6-2/TRBV6-3; CDR3 DNA: TGTGCCAGCAGTGACGACTACCAAGAGACCCAGTACTTC; CDR3 protein: CASSDDYQETQYF
D gene: NA; J gene: TRBJ1-2; clone size: NA; CDR3 length: 14; V gene: TRBV3-1; CDR3 DNA: TGTGCCAGCAGCCCTCCGGGGCAACGGGATGGCTACACCTTC; CDR3 protein: CASSPPGQRDGYTF
D gene: NA; J gene: TRBJ2-3; clone size: few; CDR3 length: 16; V gene: TRBV10-2; CDR3 DNA: TGCGCCAGTTGGGGGGTGGGCGGGGTTAGCACAGATACGCAGTATTTT; CDR3 protein: CASWGVGGVSTDTQYF
D gene: NA; J gene: TRBJ2-7; clone size: NA; CDR3 length: 15; V gene: TRBV12-3/TRBV12-4; CDR3 DNA: TGTGCCAGCAGTTCCGTTCAGCGCGAGGGGTACGAGCAGTACTTC; CDR3 protein: CASSSVQREGYEQYF
D gene: TRBD2; J gene: TRBJ2-7; clone size: NA; CDR3 length: 16; V gene: TRBV10-3; CDR3 DNA: TGTGCCATCAGTGGTGTGAGGACTAGCGGTTCTTACGAGCAGTACTTC; CDR3 protein: CAISGVRTSGSYEQYF
D gene: NA; J gene: TRBJ1-2; clone size: few; CDR3 length: 16; V gene: TRBV7-9; CDR3 DNA: TGTGCCAGCAGCTTAGCGCAAAGCCGACCTAACTATGGCTACACCTTC; CDR3 protein: CASSLAQSRPNYGYTF
D gene: NA; J gene: TRBJ1-5; clone size: NA; CDR3 length: 17; V gene: TRBV2; CDR3 DNA: TGTGCCAGCAGTGAAGTCGCAGGGCGGTATAGCAATCAGCCCCAGCATTTT; CDR3 protein: CASSEVAGRYSNQPQHF
D gene: NA; J gene: TRBJ1-1; clone size: NA; CDR3 length: 15; V gene: TRBV12-5; CDR3 DNA: TGTGCTAGTGGTTTGGGTGGGGAGTTGTACACTGAAGCTTTCTTT; CDR3 protein: CASGLGGELYTEAFF